This TCR beta chain is drawn from a study of regulatory and conventional T cells in RAG deficiency. Blood CD4+ CD25-high CD127-low regulatory T cells supplied the genomic DNA template. Sequenced by immunoSEQ multiplex PCR; TCRdb stores in-frame clones only, minus some. In the table there are 7,100 or so clones, under 95% of which are singletons. V lost 0 bases to trimming and J lost 7 bases, with 16 bases between them. The CDR3 runs to 16 residues. Germline V gives CDR1 SGHAT, CDR2 FQNNGV. This sample also appeared in a second study, on regulatory T cells. That work contributes: The PCR used 52 TRBV and 13 TRBJ primers.

The sequenced sample consisted of CD127- CD25+ CD4+ Tregs sorted from blood. The receptor was derived from a human donor in good health. This rearrangement joins TRBV11-2 to TRBJ1-5; D perhaps matches TRBD1 (5 bases). The CDR3 region is CASSLEGAGFGQPQHF. For the CDR3, the DNA is TGTGCCAGCAGCTTAGAAGGTGCAGGGTTCGGACAGCCCCAGCATTTT.